The source of this T cell receptor (beta chain) is a study of T cells in Graves' hyperthyroidism and ophthalmopathy (dated by TCRdb to about 2019). General notes on the study: Peripheral blood samples were taken at the time of initial diagnosis, prior to any treatment. A discovery cohort of about a hundred patients, 43 with Graves' ophthalmopathy and under 60 with stable Graves' hyperthyroidism, was used to find distinguishing TCR V-J signatures. Whether ophthalmopathy could be predicted prospectively was tested in an independent validation cohort made up of under 20 hyperthyroidism patients plus 17 patients who later progressed to ophthalmopathy. The 95 to 100 discovery patients were randomly divided into training and test sets at a 7:3 ratio. In roughly six Graves' hyperthyroidism patients, the study also compared T-cell repertoires from thyroid tissue with T-cell repertoires from blood. After blood sampling, hyperthyroidism patients were treated with methimazole at a starting dose of 30 mg daily, and ophthalmopathy patients were treated with high-dose intravenous methylprednisolone. The paper describes TCR Vbeta CDR3 sequencing of 140 or so peripheral blood samples, made up of some 42 ophthalmopathy patients, some 76 hyperthyroidism patients and 17 progressor patients.

In the ophthalmopathy patients, disease was moderately to severely active, with a Clinical Activity Score of 3 or more, a NOSPECS grade of 4 or more, and a duration of less than 3 months. Any patient with an uncontrolled infection, another autoimmune disease, pregnancy or lactation was excluded. Clinical symptoms, serum thyroxine and TRAb, thyroid ultrasound, and orbital computed tomography formed the basis for the diagnoses. PBMCs were separated from 7.5 to 10 ml of fresh peripheral blood using Ficoll-Paque density gradient centrifugation. Total RNA was extracted using Trizol reagent, and RNA quality was assessed on an Agilent 2100 Bioanalyzer. What the study reported, not specific to this receptor: During validation, the model predicted progression to ophthalmopathy a median of roughly 7.1 months ahead of onset, with approximately 70% sensitivity and around 72% specificity. A model built on a 13 V-J signature distinguished ophthalmopathy from stable hyperthyroidism, reaching 85% to 90% sensitivity and 81.08% specificity in cross-validation and 80%/75% in testing. No statistical method was used to set the sample size in advance, and investigators knew the group allocation. Blood samples also contained most of the expanded thyroid clonotypes (frequency above 0.001), which suggests that blood repertoires may reflect thyroid immune responses.

This clonotype came up many times. It has no known antigen specificity. Sequence at one end of the junction differs from germline and may be a read error. The CDR3, cysteine through phenylalanine, is 13 amino acids long. Here the CDR3 DNA is all that survives: 39 bases in frame from base 1. According to the germline V gene, CDR1 reads KGHSH and CDR2 reads LQKENI. The TCR beta CDR3 regions were amplified from RNA transcripts. A first-round RT-PCR of the TCR CDR3 used the HTBI primer set with the Qiagen OneStep RT-PCR kit. Libraries were constructed in a second round of multiplex PCR, after which size selection and purification were carried out. Paired-end sequencing of the libraries was performed with 100 bp reads on an Illumina HiSeq2000. The published analysis was carried out like this. SOAPnuke was used to process the raw data, with reads discarded if the reads contained adapters or uncalled bases, had a mean Phred below 15, or lacked an exact constant-primer or identifier match. High-quality paired reads were merged with COPE v1.2.5, and unique nucleotide sequences were defined as clonotypes. Clonotypes were aligned to IMGT TRBV, TRBD and TRBJ reference segments using MiTCR v1.1. The analysis included only V-J combinations with a frequency above 0.0001, which together covered around 99% of the repertoires. A TCS score was defined as the ratio between F50 (clonal expansion) and ExV (chaos), using BLOSUM62-based TCRdist between CDR3 peptides within each V-J. Welch's t-statistics and random forest reduced some 510 V-J features to 13, which were used in a naive Bayes classifier (R e1071). TCRdb trimmed the raw reads at Q25, called clones with MiXCR and kept productive beta chains. Rows matching on CDR3 protein sequence are summarized as one entry with the most common DNA and genes. For this entry, the V and J calls and clone size follow TCRdb and not the study's own pipeline. This sample has 400,000 or so distinct CDR3 sequences in its table, and about 14% of those were observed once. Approximately 27% of the sample is taken by the ten largest.

This TCR came from a middle-aged man with Graves' ophthalmopathy. The sequenced material came from blood. This chain is built from TRBV18 and TRBJ1-4; too little of a D gene remains to name it. The sequenced DNA: TGTGCCACCAGACTTGGACGAAATGAAGAACTGTTTTTT. It is translated as CATRLGRNEELFF. Joined to the reference TRBV18 and TRBJ1-4 proteins, this CDR3 gives the full variable domain: NAGVMQNPRHLVRRRGQEARLRCSPMKGHSHVYWYRQLPEEGLKFMVYLQKENIIDESGMPKERFSAEFPKEGPSILRIQQVVRGDSAAYFCATRLGRNEELFFGSGTQLSVL.